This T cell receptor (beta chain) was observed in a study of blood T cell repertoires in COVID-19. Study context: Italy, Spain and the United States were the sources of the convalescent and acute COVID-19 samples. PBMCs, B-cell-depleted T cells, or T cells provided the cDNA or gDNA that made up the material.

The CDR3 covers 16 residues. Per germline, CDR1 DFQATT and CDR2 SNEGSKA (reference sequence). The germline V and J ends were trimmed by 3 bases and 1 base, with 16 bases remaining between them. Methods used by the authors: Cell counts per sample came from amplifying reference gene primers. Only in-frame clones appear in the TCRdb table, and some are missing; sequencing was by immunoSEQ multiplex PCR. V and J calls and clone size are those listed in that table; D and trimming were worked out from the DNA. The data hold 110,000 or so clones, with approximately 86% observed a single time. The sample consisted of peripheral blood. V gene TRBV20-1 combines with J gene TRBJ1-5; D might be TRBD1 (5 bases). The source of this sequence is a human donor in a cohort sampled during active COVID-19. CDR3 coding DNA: TGCAGTGCTAGTGATTTAGAAGGGGCCAGCAATCAGCCCCAGCATTTT. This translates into CSASDLEGASNQPQHF.